This T cell receptor beta chain was recovered during a study of blood T cell repertoires in COVID-19. Study as a whole: In each case, the material was cDNA or gDNA derived from T cells, B-cell-depleted T cells, or PBMCs.

The V gene lost 6 bases and the J gene lost 8 bases, with 4 bases spanning the gap. This CDR3 comprises 10 residues. Germline assignment: CDR1 MDHEN and CDR2 SYDVKM. In Seattle, patients joined the study during active infection and were tracked longitudinally. In the original processing: Nucleated cell counts were estimated from reference gene primer amplification. Data came from immunoSEQ multiplex PCR; TCRdb stores just in-frame clones and leaves some out. V and J calls plus clone size are reproduced from that table; the DNA served to infer D and trimming. Of 100,000 to 150,000 clones listed, about 89% are singletons.

V is TRBV28 and J is TRBJ1-4; D is uncertain. The sequenced material came from peripheral blood. This TCR came from a man in his 60s with COVID-19, enrolled during active disease. The CDR3 loop reads CASRREKLFF. The CDR3, as DNA: TGTGCCAGCAGGCGGGAAAAACTGTTTTTT.